This TCR beta chain was recorded in a study of blood T cells in healthy people across ages. Findings of the study overall: Strongly correlated with naive T cell percentage was TCR beta diversity. It was not known whether donors were CMV positive (a possible confounder of expanded clonotype changes). Per million T cells, the diversity of TCR beta decreased roughly linearly as age advanced. Whereas aged donors had fewer naive CD4+ cells, long-lived donors had more of them and higher diversity.

Remarks on this clonotype: Its antigen is unknown.

For the second PCR, which ran for about 6 to 12 cycles, a sample-barcoded 5' primer and a J-beta primer mix were used. TCRdb fed the 5' RACE reads into MiXCR, producing one record per CDR3 protein. The sample has 380,000 or so distinct CDR3 sequences, 45% to 65% seen once. From germline, CDR1 is MNHEY and CDR2 SVGAGI. V shed 7 bases and J 4 bases; nucleotides not matched to a gene: 12. CDR3 size: 15 residues. This clonotype originated in a man between 60 and 75 years old in good health. V gene TRBV6-5 combines with J gene TRBJ1-2; TRBD1 matches at 7 bases. Sequencing input: blood. The CDR3 region has the DNA TGTGCCAGCAACAAACAGGGGCCCCGGGGCTATGGCTACACCTTC. Translated: CASNKQGPRGYGYTF.